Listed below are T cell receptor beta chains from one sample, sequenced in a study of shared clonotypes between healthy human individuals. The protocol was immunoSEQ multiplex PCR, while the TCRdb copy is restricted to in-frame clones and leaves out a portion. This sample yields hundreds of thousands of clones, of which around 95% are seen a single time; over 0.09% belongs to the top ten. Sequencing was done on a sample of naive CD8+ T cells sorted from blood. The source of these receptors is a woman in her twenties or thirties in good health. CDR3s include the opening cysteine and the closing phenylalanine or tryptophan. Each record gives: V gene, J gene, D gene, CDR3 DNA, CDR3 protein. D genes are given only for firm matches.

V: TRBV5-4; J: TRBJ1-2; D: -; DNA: TGTGCCAGCAACCCGACAGAGTTCCACAAGCAGGGCTACACCTTC; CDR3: CASNPTEFHKQGYTF
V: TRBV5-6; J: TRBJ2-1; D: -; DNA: TGTGCCAGCAGCTTGGTAGCCTATGAGCAGTTCTTC; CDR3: CASSLVAYEQFF
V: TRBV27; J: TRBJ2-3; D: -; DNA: TGTGCCAGCAGTTTATCGGACGGGGCCACAGATACGCAGTATTTT; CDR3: CASSLSDGATDTQYF
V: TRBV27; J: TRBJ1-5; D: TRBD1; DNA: TGTGCCAGCAGGGACAGGTATAGCAATCAGCCCCAGCATTTT; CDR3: CASRDRYSNQPQHF
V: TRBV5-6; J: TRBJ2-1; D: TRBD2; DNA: TGTGCCAGCAGCTTAATGACTAGCAGGTTTGAGCAGTTCTTC; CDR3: CASSLMTSRFEQFF
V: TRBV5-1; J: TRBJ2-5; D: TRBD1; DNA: TGCGCCAGCAGCGTGGGACAGGGGGCCGGAGAGACCCAGTACTTC; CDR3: CASSVGQGAGETQYF
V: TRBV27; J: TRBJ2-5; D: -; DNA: TGTGCCAGCAGCTCGACCGCGTACCAAGAGACCCAGTACTTC; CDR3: CASSSTAYQETQYF
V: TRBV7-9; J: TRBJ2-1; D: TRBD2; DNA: TGTGCCAGCAGCCGACTAGCGGGAGGGCCACCTGGCTACAATGAGCAGTTCTTC; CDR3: CASSRLAGGPPGYNEQFF
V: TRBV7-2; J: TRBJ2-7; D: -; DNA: TGTGCCAGCAGCGATTATGTGCCGTACGAGCAGTACTTC; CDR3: CASSDYVPYEQYF
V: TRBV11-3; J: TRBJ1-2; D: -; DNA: TGTGCCAGAGTGGGCGGCTACACCTTC; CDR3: CARVGGYTF
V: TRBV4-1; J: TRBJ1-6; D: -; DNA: TGCGCCAGCAGCCAAGGGCCCGGCCAGACTTCACCCCTCCACTTT; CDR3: CASSQGPGQTSPLHF
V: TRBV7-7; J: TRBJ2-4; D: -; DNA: TGTGCTAGCAGCGCGGGACGGAACCTAGCCAAAAACATTCAGTACTTC; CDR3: CASSAGRNLAKNIQYF
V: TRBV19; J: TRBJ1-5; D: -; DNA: TGTGCCAGTAGTGAAGGCCTACTGAGCAATCAGCCCCAGCATTTT; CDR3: CASSEGLLSNQPQHF
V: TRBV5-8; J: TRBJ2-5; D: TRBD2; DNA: TGTGCCAGCAGCTGGGAGGGAAGGAAAGAGACCCAGTACTTC; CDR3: CASSWEGRKETQYF